This T cell receptor beta chain was observed in a study of T cell changes during pregnancy in multiple sclerosis. Method: immunoSEQ multiplex PCR; TCRdb's copy keeps in-frame clones and lacks some. The profile shows just over 90,000 clones, about nine tenths of them singletons. The V gene lost 4 bases and the J gene lost 5 bases, with 12 bases spanning the gap. CDR3 length equals 14 residues. CDR1 and CDR2 from the germline V gene are LGHNA and YNFKEQ. V usage is TRBV4-2 and J usage is TRBJ1-5; no clear D gene. The source material was peripheral blood, sampled after pregnancy. The receptor's source is a female donor in good health, enrolled as a control in a pregnancy study. The CDR3 nucleotides read TGTGCCAGCAGCCCCCGTCAGATCGATCAGCCCCAGCATTTT. Encoded protein: CASSPRQIDQPQHF.